This T cell receptor (beta chain) was profiled in a study of identical twins (dated by TCRdb to the mid-2010s). General notes on the study: TCR alpha and beta repertoires from monozygotic twins, unrelated adults of various ages and cord blood were deep-sequenced to test whether fetal clonotypes persist. To rule out contamination, the twin experiments were replicated at different times with different library preparation protocols.

Library preparation employed 5' RACE. Sequencing took place on an Illumina HiSeq 2000. A universal primer binding site was added through template switching, and the final cDNA carried a unique molecular identifier so that TCR cDNA molecules could be counted accurately. Specific primers in the conserved constant-segment region were used to synthesize first-strand cDNA for the TCR alpha and beta chains. To control for contamination, every cDNA library carried two barcodes: a SMART-Mk sample barcode plus Illumina barcodes. TruSeq adapter sequences, together with Illumina sample barcodes, were added in two successive PCR steps. The TCR alpha and beta cDNA libraries were sequenced on the Illumina HiSeq platform using custom primers. Per the authors' processing: Unique molecular identifiers were extracted from raw reads with MiGEC, and CDR3 positions were determined with MiXCR. For each individual, recombination models were inferred using an EM algorithm with the repgenHMM and IGoR tools. The analysis of shared clonotypes was done with the tcR package in R, with sharing normalized by the product of cloneset sizes. To study raw recombination without the effects of thymic and clonal selection, out-of-frame nonproductive sequences were analyzed. TCRdb redid the processing of the public reads, applying fastp at Q25 and MiXCR, and retained in-frame beta chains. A single entry per CDR3 protein holds the most common genes and DNA from its merged rows. TCRdb's processing, not the authors', yielded these V and J calls. The sample yields around 490,000 distinct CDR3 sequences; around 24% were counted once. Jointly, the top ten make up 0.45% to 0.5% of the sample.

Points the paper makes about the study in general: The excess sharing between twins in beta out-of-frame sequences was weaker because fewer shared sequences reduced the signal-to-noise ratio. Fewer insertions were carried by abundant cord blood beta clonotypes; a weaker similar trend was observed in young adult naive repertoires, while no such trend was observed in memory repertoires. Out-of-frame TCR alpha sequences shared between twins showed an excess of low generation-probability sequences compared with coincidental sharing between unrelated individuals. In monozygotic twins, recombination models systematically underestimated out-of-frame TCR alpha sharing, but the models matched the sharing seen between unrelated individuals. Zero-insertion analyses could be partly confounded by invariant T cells such as MAIT and iNKT, though diverse VJ usage argued against such confounding for most clonotypes. Conclusions relied on cross-sectional statistical analysis, since the same donors could not be followed over many years.

V drops 8 bases and J drops 3 bases, leaving 10 bases in between. The CDR3 measures 13 amino acids from cysteine to phenylalanine. Only CDR3 DNA is held: 39 bases, read in frame from base 1. Looking up the germline V gene yields CDR1 ENHRY and CDR2 SYGVKD. Every donor was a healthy Caucasian. The twin cohort comprised three pairs of female monozygotic twins, all aged roughly 18 to 29 years. Positive isolation kits from Invitrogen were used to isolate CD4+ and CD8+ T cell populations. This clonotype has more than one count but fewer than ten. Its specific antigen is unknown. No much larger clone is present one base from it, and per-base qualities are unavailable. This sample was shared with a second study, whose subject was yellow fever vaccine responses in identical twins. Reported in the second study: According to the authors, the vaccine-induced T cell response in identical twins seemed to be partly convergent and partly specific to each individual. Focusing on identical twins, the study followed the T cell clones that responded to the vaccine, and did so with precision.

The rearrangement joined TRBV10-3 to TRBJ1-4, with no confident D gene call. This clonotype originated in a woman aged 18-29 years in good health. The source material was CD4+ T cells sorted from blood. The CDR3 has the sequence CAISVRSNEKLFF. The DNA sequence follows: TGTGCCATCTCGGTCCGCTCTAATGAAAAACTGTTTTTT.